This T cell receptor beta chain was documented in a study of shared clonotypes between healthy human individuals. Trimming removed 0 bases at V and 0 bases at J, with 11 bases between. CDR3 size: 16 residues. Germline lookup yields CDR1 LGHNA and CDR2 YSLEER. CD45RO-negative, CCR7-selected cells formed the naive CD8 fraction, which excluded terminally differentiated effector memory CD45RA+ cells. Sequencing was performed with immunoSEQ multiplex PCR; in TCRdb, only in-frame clones are kept and a portion is missing. This table has around 2,000,000 clones, 85% to 95% appearing once. This receptor was taken from a man aged 18 to 30 in good health. Some clones in this sample may be carry-over from other donors' samples. The V call is TRBV4-3, the J call TRBJ1-1, with unresolved D. Sequencing was carried out using naive CD8+ T cells from PBMCs. In nucleotides, the CDR3 is TGCGCCAGCAGCCAAGACCACCGGGCTCTGAACACTGAAGCTTTCTTT. This translates into CASSQDHRALNTEAFF.